These T cell receptor beta chains were read from a single sample in a study of neurological immune-mediated disorders. TCRdb re-called the 5' RACE reads through MiXCR, storing one row per CDR3 protein. Here the sample spans 50,000 to 65,000 distinct CDR3 sequences, less than 4.5% being singletons. Sequenced sample: PBMCs. These receptors were obtained from a man younger than 45 with multiple sclerosis. Each CDR3 is given with its conserved first and last residue. A D gene is named only where the DNA matches it firmly. Not every row has a clone size; where given, it reads once, few, many or a size class.

TRBV6-5	TRBJ2-7	NA	many	TGTGCCAGCAGTTACGCGGCTACCTACGAGCAGTACTTC	CASSYAATYEQYF
TRBV20-1	TRBJ2-1	NA	many	TGCAGTGCTCTCCCCCGGACTTATCGCCTCGGTGCCTACAATGAGCAGTTCTTC	CSALPRTYRLGAYNEQFF
TRBV12-3/TRBV12-4	TRBJ2-7	NA	many	TGTGCCAGCAGTTTAGCCTGGGCCTACGAGCAGTACTTC	CASSLAWAYEQYF
TRBV5-1	TRBJ1-6	NA	many	TGCGCCAGCAGCTTGGACGAAGACTTTAGCCTCCACTTT	CASSLDEDFSLHF
TRBV20-1	TRBJ1-1	TRBD1	many	TGCAGTGCGTTGACAGGGAGGATGAACACTGAAGCTTTCTTT	CSALTGRMNTEAFF
TRBV20-1	TRBJ2-7	NA	many	TGCAGTGCTAGATCCCCTGAATGGTCCTACGAGCAGTACTTC	CSARSPEWSYEQYF
TRBV15	TRBJ2-7	TRBD2	many	TGTGCCACCAGCAGAGTGGGGCTAGCGGGAGCCTACGAGCAGTACTTC	CATSRVGLAGAYEQYF
TRBV20-1	TRBJ1-2	NA	many	TGCAGTGCTTTAGGGACCGAAGCCAATGGCTACACCTTC	CSALGTEANGYTF
TRBV7-8	TRBJ1-2	NA	many	TGTGCCAGCAGCTTAGACAGGGATTCTGGCTACACCTTC	CASSLDRDSGYTF
TRBV7-8	TRBJ1-2	TRBD1	many	TGTGCCAGCAGCTACAGGGCTGAGGGGGCTGGCTACACCTTC	CASSYRAEGAGYTF
TRBV7-2	TRBJ2-1	TRBD2	many	TGTGCCAGCAGCCTAGCGGGGGGACTAATGGAGCAGTTCTTC	CASSLAGGLMEQFF
TRBV28	TRBJ2-3	TRBD2	many	TGTGCCAGCAGTCCCTGGGGTGGCGGGAGGGCCTCAGATACGCAGTATTTT	CASSPWGGGRASDTQYF
TRBV7-2	TRBJ2-1	NA	many	TGTGCCAGCAGCTTCTTGGGTAGCGGAGACAATGAGCAGTTCTTC	CASSFLGSGDNEQFF
TRBV11-2	TRBJ2-4	TRBD1	many	TGTGCCAGCAGGAACAGGGGCACCATTCAGTACTTC	CASRNRGTIQYF
TRBV3-1	TRBJ1-5	TRBD1	many	TGTGCCAGCAGCCAACGAGGACAGGGTAGACATCAGCCCCAGAATTTT	CASSQRGQGRHQPQNF
TRBV5-5	TRBJ1-2	NA	NA	TGTGCCAGCAGCTTGGGCGCAGGGGCTAACTATGGCTACACCTTC	CASSLGAGANYGYTF
TRBV27	TRBJ1-2	NA	many	TGTGCCAGCAGTCCCCCTACGGGCTATGGCTACACCTTC	CASSPPTGYGYTF
TRBV27	TRBJ1-3	NA	many	TGTGCCAGCAGTAAAGTAGGGGCGACAAACACCATATATTTT	CASSKVGATNTIYF
TRBV7-2	TRBJ1-5	TRBD1	many	TGTGCCAGCAGCTCCGGACAGGGGGTTCAGCCCCAGCATTTT	CASSSGQGVQPQHF
TRBV7-8	TRBJ1-5	NA	many	TGTGCCAGCAGCTTAATACAGTCAAGTAGCAATCAGCCCCAGCATTTT	CASSLIQSSSNQPQHF
TRBV20-1	TRBJ1-2	TRBD1	many	TGCAGTGCTAGTAGGGACAGGGTACCTGGCTACACCTTC	CSASRDRVPGYTF
TRBV20-1	TRBJ2-7	TRBD2	few	TGCAGTGCTAGAGCTAGCGGGAGAGTGGGTGAGCAGTACTTC	CSARASGRVGEQYF
TRBV7-8	TRBJ1-2	NA	many	TGTGCCAGCAGCTTAGGGGGCGGACAGCTCTATGGCTACACCTTC	CASSLGGGQLYGYTF
TRBV7-9	TRBJ2-7	TRBD1	many	TGTGCCAGCAGCTTTACACCCGGGACAGACCTCTACGAGCAGTACTTC	CASSFTPGTDLYEQYF
TRBV20-1	TRBJ2-7	TRBD1	many	TGCAGTGCTAGAGATCTACAGGGGGCCTACGAGCAGTACTTC	CSARDLQGAYEQYF
TRBV7-3	TRBJ2-7	NA	many	TGTGCCAGCAGCCCCCGGGACACGGCTCGGCAGTACTTC	CASSPRDTARQYF
TRBV2	TRBJ2-1	TRBD1	many	TGTGCCAGCGGTGCCGCAGGGGGCGTCTATGAGCAGTTCTTC	CASGAAGGVYEQFF
TRBV20-1	TRBJ1-2	NA	many	TGCAGTGCTAGAGATGAGGATTACACAGACTATGGCTACACCTTC	CSARDEDYTDYGYTF
TRBV29-1	TRBJ2-1	TRBD2	many	TGCAGCGGCACTAGCGGGGTTTTCAATGAGCAGTTCTTC	CSGTSGVFNEQFF
TRBV20-1	TRBJ2-3	NA	NA	TGCAGTGCCGAGAACCAGGGTACGCAGTATTTT	CSAENQGTQYF
TRBV7-2	TRBJ2-2	NA	many	TGTGCCAGCAGTCTAGTGGAGCTGTTTTTT	CASSLVELFF
TRBV7-8	TRBJ1-5	NA	NA	TGTGCCAGCAGCTTAGCGTCCGGGACCATTAACCAGCCCCAGCATTTT	CASSLASGTINQPQHF
TRBV12-3/TRBV12-4	TRBJ2-3	NA	many	TGTGCCAGCAGTTTCAAGGAATATACGCAGTATTTT	CASSFKEYTQYF
TRBV5-6	TRBJ2-4	TRBD1	many	TGTGCCAGCAGAAGGGACAGGGGCAGCATTCAGTACTTC	CASRRDRGSIQYF
TRBV5-1	TRBJ2-7	NA	many	TGCGCCAGCAGCTTCGAACCTTACTACGAGCAGTACTTC	CASSFEPYYEQYF
TRBV29-1	TRBJ2-5	NA	many	TGCAGCGTTCCCGGAGGGTTGGAGACCCAGTACTTC	CSVPGGLETQYF
TRBV4-1	TRBJ2-7	NA	many	TGCGCCAGCAGCCAATTCTATTACAGGGACGTGTACGAGCAGTACTTC	CASSQFYYRDVYEQYF
TRBV18	TRBJ2-7	TRBD1	many	TGTGCCAGCTCACCACCGGGACAGGCTTACGAGCAGTACTTC	CASSPPGQAYEQYF
TRBV10-3	TRBJ2-3	NA	many	TGTGCCATCAGTGGGGGGGCGGAAGATACGCAGTATTTT	CAISGGAEDTQYF
TRBV5-1	TRBJ2-1	TRBD2	many	TGCGCCAGCAGCGGAGCGGGAGGGCCCTCGGGAAATGAGCAGTTCTTC	CASSGAGGPSGNEQFF
TRBV5-6	TRBJ2-7	NA	many	TGTGCCAGCAGCTTGGGCCTGAATTCCTACGAGCAGTACTTC	CASSLGLNSYEQYF
TRBV5-6	TRBJ2-7	NA	many	TGTGCCAGCAGCTTGAGGGTATCCTACGAGCAGTACTTC	CASSLRVSYEQYF
TRBV13	TRBJ2-7	TRBD2	many	TGTGCCAGCAGCCTTGGACTAGCGGGGCCATACGAGCAGTACTTC	CASSLGLAGPYEQYF
TRBV6-5	TRBJ2-3	NA	NA	TGTGCCAGCAGTTACGTTGGCATCACAGATACGCAGTATTTT	CASSYVGITDTQYF
TRBV5-1	TRBJ2-7	NA	NA	TGCGCCAGCAGCCAGGGGGGCGGTTCCACGCAGCAGTACTTC	CASSQGGGSTQQYF
TRBV20-1	TRBJ1-2	NA	many	TGCAGTGCTAGAGATTGGGTAACCCTGGGTGGCTACACCTTC	CSARDWVTLGGYTF
TRBV18	TRBJ2-1	NA	NA	TGTGCCAGCTCATCTCCTACGGCGGAGGAGCAGTTCTTC	CASSSPTAEEQFF
TRBV13	TRBJ2-1	TRBD1	many	TGTGCCAGCAGCACTGGACAGGGGGCTGAGAATGAGCAGTTCTTC	CASSTGQGAENEQFF
TRBV5-1	TRBJ2-1	NA	many	TGCGCCAGCAGCTTGGGAACTGACAATGAGCAGTTCTTC	CASSLGTDNEQFF
TRBV5-1	TRBJ1-6	NA	NA	TGCGCCAGCAGCTTGGAAGGGAGGTCACCCCTCAACTTT	CASSLEGRSPLNF
TRBV15	TRBJ1-1	NA	many	TGTGCCACCAGCAGAGCCCAGGTCCGGGGCCGTAAGGACGGAACTTTCTTT	CATSRAQVRGRKDGTFF
TRBV12-3/TRBV12-4	TRBJ2-5	NA	many	TGTGCCAGCAGTCCGGGGGAAAAAGAGACCCAGTACTTC	CASSPGEKETQYF
TRBV12-3/TRBV12-4	TRBJ1-2	NA	many	TGTGCCAGCAGTTACGGACAGTCCAGCTATGGCTACACCTTC	CASSYGQSSYGYTF
TRBV5-1	TRBJ2-1	NA	many	TGCGCCAGCAGCTTGGACAGTCGCAACTCCTACAATGAGCAGTTCTTC	CASSLDSRNSYNEQFF
TRBV12-3/TRBV12-4	TRBJ1-2	NA	many	TGTGCCAGCAGCTCATTATCGGATCCCCCCACCTTC	CASSSLSDPPTF
TRBV7-8	TRBJ1-1	TRBD1	NA	TGTGCCAGCAGCTTAGAAGGAGGGGGCCTCACTGAAGCTTTCTTT	CASSLEGGGLTEAFF
TRBV28	TRBJ1-5	NA	many	TGTGCCAGCAGTCCGTTACAGATTACTAGCAATCAGCCCCAGCATTTT	CASSPLQITSNQPQHF